This TCR beta chain was sequenced for a study of radiation and T cells in renal cell carcinoma (dated by TCRdb to between 2020 and 2021). Context from the whole study: A total of around 50 samples underwent TCR beta sequencing, made up of approximately 26 tumors and around 27 peripheral blood samples. The last blood draw happened 4 weeks after radiation, timed to coincide with nephrectomy. A total of 3.5 million to 4.5 million unique CDR3 nucleotide sequences, encoding 2.5 million to 3 million unique CDR3 amino acid sequences, were found across all 55 or so samples.

The time point label here, explained by the study, means: blood 4 weeks post-SBRT, at nephrectomy. In the paper's terms, the treatment or condition label means: 15 Gy SBRT to primary tumor, nephrectomy 4 weeks later. The samples were obtained from a clinical trial, where primary renal cell carcinomas were treated with 15 Gy stereotactic body radiation therapy and then removed by nephrectomy 4 weeks afterward. To track tumor-enriched clonotypes, serial peripheral blood was sampled from radiation-treated patients at baseline and at 2 weeks and 4 weeks after SBRT. Renal cell carcinoma with clear cell pathology was present in all patients. Genomic DNA for TCR sequencing was prepared using the QIAamp DNA Blood Mini Kit (Qiagen). The analyses included only samples that passed all quality control checks. Remarks on this clone: The specificity of this receptor is unknown. No much larger clone is present one base from it, and per-base qualities are unavailable.

The CDR3 spans 14 residues, from the cysteine through the phenylalanine. Only CDR3 DNA is held: 42 bases, read in frame from base 1. V lost 0 bases and J lost 7 bases; the stretch between them is 10 bases long. The germline V gene gives CDR1 as SGHAT and CDR2 as FQNNGV. Beyond this particular receptor, the publication reports: No pretreatment tumor biopsies were available, so the baseline intratumoral presence of clonotypes could not be determined. Changes in the blood repertoire were not tracked past 4 weeks after treatment. The single-armed trial design could not address effects of radiation dose or scheduling on the TCR repertoire. Top tumor clonotypes rose in blood from baseline to 2 weeks post-radiation, then contracted by 4 weeks, suggesting transient expansion of tumor-resident clones.

The immunoSEQ kit was used, according to the manufacturer's recommendations, to generate TCR beta libraries from genomic DNA. To prepare the libraries, a first multiplex PCR with proprietary primers was run, followed by a second PCR that added unique barcodes, and a bead cleanup was done after each round. Each sample batch included a kit-provided positive control reaction and a negative control reaction. The final libraries were assessed on an Agilent 4200 TapeStation D1000 ScreenTape, pooled by volume, and quantified by qPCR. An Illumina NextSeq500 fitted with a MidOutput 150-cycle cartridge performed the sequencing, running 156 Read1 cycles and 15 Index1 cycles with the kit's custom primers. The pooled library was loaded at 0.8 to 1 pM, and approximately 19% PhiX control was spiked in. In the original analysis: Vendor-processed data were analyzed in R, and a clonotype was defined as all T cells sharing the same CDR3 nucleotide sequence. For clone abundance analyses, frequencies were normalized to the 10,000 most abundant clones per sample. Public T cell clones, averaging fewer than five per sample, were removed before analysis. Tumor-enriched clonotypes and baseline blood-enriched clonotypes were defined as those with an abundance difference of at least 32-fold between compartments. Clonotypes expanded or contracted between blood time points were identified with a beta-binomial differential abundance model. Similarity between tumor and blood repertoires was quantified using the Baroni-Urbani and Buser coefficient, and groups were compared with two-tailed Wilcoxon tests in R. Entries here come from immuneACCESS through TCRdb and include only in-frame sequences with V and J called. Some clones fail to appear in such tables; in the studies checked, an unresolved V gene covers under half of the shortfall, and the cause of the remainder is unknown. Clone size and V and J calls were adopted from that table, with D and trimming inferred from the DNA. The sample data list tens of thousands of clones, and 85% of these were observed just once. Just under 9.5% of the sample is in the top ten clones.

This TCR was sampled from a middle-aged man with renal cell carcinoma. The V and J segments used are TRBV11-2 and TRBJ2-1, with no reliable assignment of the D segment. The sample here was blood, taken from a patient whose treatment included radiotherapy and nephrectomy. The DNA sequence is TGTGCCAGCAGCTTAGATGGTTTTGGGAATGAGCAGTTCTTC. It encodes CASSLDGFGNEQFF.